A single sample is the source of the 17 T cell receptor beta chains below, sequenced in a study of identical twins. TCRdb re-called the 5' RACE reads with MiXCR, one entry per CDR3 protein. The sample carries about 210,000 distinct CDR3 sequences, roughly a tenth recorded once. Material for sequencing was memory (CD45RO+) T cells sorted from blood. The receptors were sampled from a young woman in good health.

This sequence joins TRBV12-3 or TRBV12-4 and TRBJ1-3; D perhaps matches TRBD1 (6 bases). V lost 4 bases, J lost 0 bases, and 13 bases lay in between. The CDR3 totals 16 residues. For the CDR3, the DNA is TGTGCCAGCAGTTGGGGGGACACCCTCTCTGGAAACACCATATATTTT. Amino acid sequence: CASSWGDTLSGNTIYF.

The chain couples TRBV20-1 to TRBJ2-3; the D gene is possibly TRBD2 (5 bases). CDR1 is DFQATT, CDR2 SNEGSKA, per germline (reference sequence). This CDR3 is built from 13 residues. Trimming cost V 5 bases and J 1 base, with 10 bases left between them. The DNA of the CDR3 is TGCAGTGCTGATGGACTCCGCACAGATACGCAGTATTTT. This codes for CSADGLRTDTQYF.

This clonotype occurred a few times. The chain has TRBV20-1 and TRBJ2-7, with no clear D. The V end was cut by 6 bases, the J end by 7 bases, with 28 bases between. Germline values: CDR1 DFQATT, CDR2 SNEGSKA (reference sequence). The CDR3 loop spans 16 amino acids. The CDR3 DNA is TGCAGTGCCACCAAACAAAGCCGGGCCTCTTTAGGGGAGCAGTACTTC. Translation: CSATKQSRASLGEQYF.

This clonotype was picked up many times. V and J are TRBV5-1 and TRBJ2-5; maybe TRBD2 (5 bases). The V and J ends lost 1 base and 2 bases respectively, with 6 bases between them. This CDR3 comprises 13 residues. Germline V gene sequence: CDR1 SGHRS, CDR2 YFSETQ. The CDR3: CASSLPGQETQYF. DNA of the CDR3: TGCGCCAGCAGCTTGCCGGGACAAGAGACCCAGTACTTC.

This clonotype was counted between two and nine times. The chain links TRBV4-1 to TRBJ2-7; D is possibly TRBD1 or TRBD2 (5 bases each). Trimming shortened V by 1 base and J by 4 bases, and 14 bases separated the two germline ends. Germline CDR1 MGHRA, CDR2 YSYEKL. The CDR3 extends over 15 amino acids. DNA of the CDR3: TGCGCCAGCAGCCAAGTATCGGGGCAGATTTACGAGCAGTACTTC. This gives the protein CASSQVSGQIYEQYF.

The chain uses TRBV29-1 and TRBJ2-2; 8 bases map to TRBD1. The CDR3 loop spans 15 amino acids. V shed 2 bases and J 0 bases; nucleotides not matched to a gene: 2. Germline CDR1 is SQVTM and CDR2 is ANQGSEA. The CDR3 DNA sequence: TGCAGCGTTGAACCGGGACAGGCGAACACCGGGGAGCTGTTTTTT. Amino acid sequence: CSVEPGQANTGELFF.

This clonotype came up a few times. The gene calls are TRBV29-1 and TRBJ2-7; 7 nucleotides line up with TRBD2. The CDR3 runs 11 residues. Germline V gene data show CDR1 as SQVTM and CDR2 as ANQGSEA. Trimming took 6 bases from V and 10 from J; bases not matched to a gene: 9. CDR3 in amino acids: CSVDLGEGQYF. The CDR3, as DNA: TGCAGCGTGGACCTGGGGGAGGGACAGTACTTC.

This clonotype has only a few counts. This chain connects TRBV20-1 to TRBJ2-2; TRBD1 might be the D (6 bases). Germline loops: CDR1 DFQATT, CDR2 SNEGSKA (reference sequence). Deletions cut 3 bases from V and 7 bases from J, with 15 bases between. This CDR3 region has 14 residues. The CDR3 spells CSASRGNQGGELFF. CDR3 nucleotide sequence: TGCAGTGCTAGTAGGGGGAATCAGGGCGGGGAGCTGTTTTTT.

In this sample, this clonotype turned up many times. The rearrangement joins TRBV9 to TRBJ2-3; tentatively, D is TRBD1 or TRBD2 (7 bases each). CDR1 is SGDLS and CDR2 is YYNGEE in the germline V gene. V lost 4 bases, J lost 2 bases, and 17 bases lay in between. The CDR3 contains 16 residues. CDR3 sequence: CASSLQGGLLTDTQYF. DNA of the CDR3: TGTGCCAGCAGCCTCCAGGGGGGGCTTCTCACAGATACGCAGTATTTT.

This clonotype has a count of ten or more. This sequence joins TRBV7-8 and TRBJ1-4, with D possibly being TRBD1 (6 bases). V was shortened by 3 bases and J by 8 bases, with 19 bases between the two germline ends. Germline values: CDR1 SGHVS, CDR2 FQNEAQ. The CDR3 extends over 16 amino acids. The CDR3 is CASSFYPTGRWEKLFF. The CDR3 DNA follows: TGTGCCAGCAGCTTCTACCCGACAGGCCGTTGGGAAAAACTGTTTTTT. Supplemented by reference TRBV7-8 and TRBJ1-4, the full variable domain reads GAGVSQSPRYKVAKRGQDVALRCDPISGHVSLFWYQQALGQGPEFLTYFQNEAQLDKSGLPSDRFFAERPEGSVSTLKIQRTQQEDSAVYLCASSFYPTGRWEKLFFGSGTQLSVL.

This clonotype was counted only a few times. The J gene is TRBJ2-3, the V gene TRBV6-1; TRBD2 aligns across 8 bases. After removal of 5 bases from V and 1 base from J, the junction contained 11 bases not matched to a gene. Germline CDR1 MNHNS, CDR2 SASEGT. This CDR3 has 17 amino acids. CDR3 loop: CASSRRLTAGGTDTQYF. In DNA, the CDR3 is TGTGCCAGCAGTCGACGACTGACAGCGGGGGGCACAGATACGCAGTATTTT.

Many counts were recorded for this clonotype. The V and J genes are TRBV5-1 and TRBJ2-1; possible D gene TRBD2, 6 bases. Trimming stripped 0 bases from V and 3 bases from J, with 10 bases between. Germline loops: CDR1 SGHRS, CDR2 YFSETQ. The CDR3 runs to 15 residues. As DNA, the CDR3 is TGCGCCAGCAGCTTGGCTAGCGCAGACTACAATGAGCAGTTCTTC. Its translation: CASSLASADYNEQFF. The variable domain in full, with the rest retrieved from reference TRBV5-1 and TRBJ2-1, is KAGVTQTPRYLIKTRGQQVTLSCSPISGHRSVSWYQQTPGQGLQFLFEYFSETQRNKGNFPGRFSGRQFSNSRSEMNVSTLELGDSALYLCASSLASADYNEQFFGPGTRLTVL.

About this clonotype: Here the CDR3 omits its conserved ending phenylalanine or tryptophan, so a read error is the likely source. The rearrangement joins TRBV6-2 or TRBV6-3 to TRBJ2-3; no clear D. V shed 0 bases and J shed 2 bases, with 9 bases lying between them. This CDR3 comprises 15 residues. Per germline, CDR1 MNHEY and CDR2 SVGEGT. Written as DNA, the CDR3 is TGTGCCAGCAGTTACTCGGGGTATTCCACAGATACGCAGTATTCT. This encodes CASSYSGYSTDTQYS.

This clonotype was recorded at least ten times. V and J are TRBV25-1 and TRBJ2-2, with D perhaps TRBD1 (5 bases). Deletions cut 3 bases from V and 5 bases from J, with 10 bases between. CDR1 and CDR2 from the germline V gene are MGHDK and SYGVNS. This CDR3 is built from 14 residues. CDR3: CASSDRVGTGELFF. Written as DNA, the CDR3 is TGTGCCAGCAGTGACAGGGTGGGGACCGGGGAGCTGTTTTTT.

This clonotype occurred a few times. The CDR3, as DNA: TGTGCCAGCGCCGGGACAGATAGAAAGACCCAGTACTTC. This sequence encodes CASAGTDRKTQYF. The chain carries TRBV3-1 and TRBJ2-5; 7 positions match TRBD1. The junction had 9 bases not matched to a gene; V was cut back by 8 bases and J by 6 bases. Germline lookup yields CDR1 LGHDT and CDR2 YNNKEL (reference sequence). The CDR3 is made up of 13 amino acids.

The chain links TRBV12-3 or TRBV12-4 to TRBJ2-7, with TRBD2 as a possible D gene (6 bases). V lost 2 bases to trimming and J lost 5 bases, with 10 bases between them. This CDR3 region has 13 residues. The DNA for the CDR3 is TGTGCCAGCAGTTTAAAGCGGGCCCACGAGCAGTACTTC. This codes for CASSLKRAHEQYF.

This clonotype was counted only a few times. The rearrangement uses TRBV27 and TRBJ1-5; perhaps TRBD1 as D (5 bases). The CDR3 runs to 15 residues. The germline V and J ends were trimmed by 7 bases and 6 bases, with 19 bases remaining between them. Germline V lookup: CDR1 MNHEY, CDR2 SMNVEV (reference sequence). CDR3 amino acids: CASTRDDSLGQPQHF. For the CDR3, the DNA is TGTGCCAGCACGAGGGACGACAGTTTAGGTCAGCCCCAGCATTTT.